What follows are 28 T cell receptor beta chains derived from one specimen sequenced in a study of T cells after yellow fever vaccination. TCRdb processed the 5' RACE reads anew with MiXCR; each CDR3 protein has one entry. Here the sample spans fewer than 450,000 distinct CDR3 sequences, around a tenth being singletons. The source material was PBMCs, sampled on the day of the first yellow fever vaccination. These receptors were obtained from a man aged 18-30 years who received the YFV17D yellow fever vaccine.

This clonotype turned up a few times. The chain couples TRBV7-9 to TRBJ2-3, with 7 bases identical to TRBD2. Germline values: CDR1 SEHNR, CDR2 FQNEAQ (reference sequence). The CDR3 totals 15 residues. The V gene end was trimmed by 8 bases and the J gene end by 2 bases; junction bases not matched to a gene: 10. Written as DNA, the CDR3 is TGTGCCAGCTCTCCCGGGGGGAGTATCACAGATACGCAGTATTTT. Amino acid sequence: CASSPGGSITDTQYF.

The chain combines TRBV29-1 with TRBJ2-3; the D gene is possibly TRBD2 (6 bases). V lost 5 bases, J lost 0 bases, and 12 bases lay in between. CDR3 size: 14 residues. Per germline, CDR1 SQVTM and CDR2 ANQGSEA. CDR3 residues: CSVNGGASTDTQYF. CDR3 coding DNA: TGCAGCGTTAACGGCGGGGCAAGCACAGATACGCAGTATTTT.

This clonotype was seen more than once but under ten times. This sequence joins TRBV6-2 or TRBV6-3 and TRBJ2-7; unclear D gene. V lost 8 bases to trimming and J lost 4 bases, with 12 bases between them. CDR3 length: 12 residues. Germline V gene data show CDR1 as MNHEY and CDR2 as SVGEGT. The CDR3 region has the DNA TGTGCCAGCGGGGTGACTCTTTACGAGCAGTACTTC. Its translation is CASGVTLYEQYF.

The chain links TRBV12-3 or TRBV12-4 to TRBJ2-7; possibly TRBD2 for D (5 bases). The CDR3 runs to 12 residues. Trimming pared 5 bases from V and 4 bases from J, leaving 9 bases between. CDR3 in amino acids: CASSDGDYEQYF. The CDR3 DNA reads TGTGCCAGCAGTGACGGGGATTACGAGCAGTACTTC.

For the CDR3, the DNA is TGCGCCAGACTGACACCGCGAAAGGCGTATCACCTGACCTACAATGAGCAGTTCTTC. It is translated as CARLTPRKAYHLTYNEQFF. V and J are TRBV5-1 and TRBJ2-1, with D hard to call. Germline values: CDR1 SGHRS, CDR2 YFSETQ. Between the trimmed V and J ends, which lost 8 bases and 2 bases, there was a span of 29 bases. This CDR3 spans 19 amino acids.

This clonotype came up many times. J is TRBJ2-2 and V is TRBV18; 9 bases agree with TRBD1. Germline V gene sequence: CDR1 KGHSH, CDR2 LQKENI. This CDR3 is built from 14 residues. J lost 8 bases, V lost 3 bases, and 4 bases had no gene match. The CDR3 nucleotides are TGTGCCAGCTCACCGTGGACAGGGGAAGGGGAGCTGTTTTTT. Translation gives CASSPWTGEGELFF.

This clonotype was seen a few times. This sequence joins TRBV7-2 and TRBJ2-1; D is undetermined. This CDR3 is 13 amino acids long. Germline CDR1 is SGHTA and CDR2 is FQGNSA. The ends were cut back, 4 bases at V and 4 bases at J, with 8 bases in the middle. CDR3 coding DNA: TGTGCCAGCAGCTCGGCAATTTACAATGAGCAGTTCTTC. Encoded protein: CASSSAIYNEQFF.

This sequence joins TRBV28 and TRBJ1-1; D ambiguous. Trimming left V 2 bases short and J 4 bases short, with 11 bases between. Germline CDR1 is MDHEN and CDR2 is SYDVKM. The CDR3 extends over 14 amino acids. The CDR3 region is CASSLLRTFTEAFF. The DNA of the CDR3 is TGTGCCAGCAGTTTACTTCGGACTTTCACTGAAGCTTTCTTT. The variable domain in full, with the rest retrieved from reference TRBV28 and TRBJ1-1, is DVKVTQSSRYLVKRTGEKVFLECVQDMDHENMFWYRQDPGLGLRLIYFSYDVKMKEKGDIPEGYSVSREKKERFSLILESASTNQTSMYLCASSLLRTFTEAFFGQGTRLTVV.

This clonotype came up a few times. The genes are TRBV4-2 and TRBJ2-3; 12 bases match TRBD2. The ends lost 0 bases at V and 1 base at J; junction bases unmatched: 8. Germline V gives CDR1 LGHNA, CDR2 YNFKEQ. The CDR3 length is 19 residues. The CDR3 DNA follows: TGTGCCAGCAGCCAAGAGGGGGCTAGCGGGGGGGGTGGCACAGATACGCAGTATTTT. It translates to CASSQEGASGGGGTDTQYF.

Only a few counts were recorded for this clonotype. The chain joins TRBV2 to TRBJ2-7; TRBD2 might be the D (5 bases). The CDR3 is 13 residues long. V was clipped by 7 bases and J by 5 bases, with 15 bases between them. CDR1 and CDR2 from the germline V gene are SNHLY and FYNNEI. The CDR3 region is CASTLRAPHEQYF. The CDR3 DNA follows: TGTGCCAGCACCCTGCGGGCACCGCACGAGCAGTACTTC.

The rearrangement joins TRBV20-1 to TRBJ2-5, with 16 bases matching TRBD2. The ends lost 1 base at V and 11 bases at J; junction bases unmatched: 4. Germline V lookup: CDR1 DFQATT, CDR2 SNEGSKA (reference sequence). The CDR3 spans 14 residues. The CDR3 spells CSARGGTSGGAQYF. The CDR3 DNA sequence: TGCAGTGCTAGAGGCGGGACTAGCGGGGGGGCTCAGTACTTC.

The V and J genes are TRBV4-1 and TRBJ2-3, with D possibly being TRBD2 (6 bases). Trimming removed 0 bases at V and 1 base at J, with 14 bases between. The CDR3 loop spans 17 amino acids. CDR1 and CDR2 from the germline V gene are MGHRA and YSYEKL. This CDR3 is CASSQDPGRGGTDTQYF. CDR3 bases: TGCGCCAGCAGCCAAGATCCTGGGCGGGGAGGCACAGATACGCAGTATTTT.

This clonotype was recorded a few times. This chain links TRBV14 with TRBJ1-2; a possible D gene is TRBD1 (5 bases). V was cut by 1 base and J by 8 bases, with 17 bases left in between. CDR1 and CDR2 from the germline V gene are SGHDN and FVKESK. This CDR3 contains 15 residues. CDR3 sequence reads: CASSQVRDSLAGYTF. DNA for the CDR3: TGTGCCAGCAGCCAAGTCCGGGACTCGCTGGCAGGCTACACCTTC. Full variable domain (remainder filled in from reference TRBV14 and TRBJ1-2): EAGVTQFPSHSVIEKGQTVTLRCDPISGHDNLYWYRRVMGKEIKFLLHFVKESKQDESGMPNNRFLAERTGGTYSTLKVQPAELEDSGVYFCASSQVRDSLAGYTFGSGTRLTVV.

This chain links TRBV4-3 with TRBJ1-2; 8 bases fit TRBD1. Trimming took 6 bases from V and 4 from J; bases not matched to a gene: 16. Germline V gene sequence: CDR1 LGHNA, CDR2 YSLEER. The CDR3 runs to 17 residues. The CDR3 DNA sequence: TGCGCCAGCAGTTTTTTTGCCGTGGCAGGGGGCATCTATGGCTACACCTTC. Protein product: CASSFFAVAGGIYGYTF.

J is TRBJ1-6 and V is TRBV7-8; D might be TRBD1 (5 bases). Germline-derived CDR1 and CDR2 are SGHVS and FQNEAQ. With 3 bases removed from V and 9 bases from J, the gap between germline ends came to 12 bases. The CDR3 sequence is 14 residues long. CDR3 DNA: TGTGCCAGCAGCTTCAGGGTTGAGAGTTCACCCCTCCACTTT. Translation: CASSFRVESSPLHF.

This clonotype has a handful of counts. The chain joins TRBV10-3 to TRBJ1-6, with D possibly TRBD1 on 5 matching bases. Per the germline V gene, CDR1 is ENHRY and CDR2 is SYGVKD. This CDR3 contains 13 residues. The V end was cut by 7 bases, the J end by 6 bases, with 10 bases between. This CDR3 is CAIKRQINSPLHF. The CDR3 nucleotides read TGTGCCATCAAACGACAGATTAATTCACCCCTCCACTTT.

This clonotype was counted only a few times. The J gene is TRBJ1-1, the V gene TRBV10-3; D possibly corresponds to TRBD1 (5 bases). The CDR3 runs to 16 residues. In germline, CDR1 is ENHRY, CDR2 SYGVKD. V shed 0 bases and J shed 3 bases, with 14 bases lying between them. CDR3 region: CAISESTWTSHTEAFF. The CDR3 coding sequence is TGTGCCATCAGTGAGTCGACTTGGACAAGCCACACTGAAGCTTTCTTT.

V is TRBV5-8 and J is TRBJ2-4; no definite D call. Trimming stripped 0 bases from V and 6 bases from J, with 13 bases between. CDR1 is SGHTS, CDR2 YDEGEE, per germline. The CDR3 loop spans 15 amino acids. Written as DNA, the CDR3 is TGTGCCAGCAGCTTGGCCGCAGGTCCGAGAAACATTCAGTACTTC. Encoded protein: CASSLAAGPRNIQYF.

This clonotype was found a few times. CDR3 amino acids: CASSRTRTGTGELFF. The CDR3 nucleotides read TGTGCCAGCAGCCGCACACGGACAGGGACCGGGGAGCTGTTTTTT. This chain joins TRBV7-8 and TRBJ2-2, with TRBD1 identical over 8 bases. Trimming took 5 bases from V and 5 from J; bases not matched to a gene: 7. The CDR3 has 15 residues. Germline V lookup: CDR1 SGHVS, CDR2 FQNEAQ.

This clonotype came up many times. CDR3 region: CASSFPPGTANEKLFF. The CDR3 DNA reads as TGTGCCAGCAGCTTTCCTCCCGGGACGGCTAATGAAAAACTGTTTTTT. V and J are TRBV7-8 and TRBJ1-4; D is possibly TRBD1 (5 bases). Germline V gene data show CDR1 as SGHVS and CDR2 as FQNEAQ. V was shortened by 3 bases and J by 3 bases, with 14 bases between the two germline ends. This CDR3 has 16 amino acids.

This clonotype has at least ten counts. This chain links TRBV6-1 with TRBJ1-5, with no clear D. Germline CDR1 MNHNS, CDR2 SASEGT. The CDR3 has 16 residues. The V and J ends lost 7 bases and 4 bases respectively, with 20 bases between them. CDR3: CASTKDGYGLNQPQHF. In DNA form, the CDR3 reads TGTGCCAGCACCAAAGACGGCTACGGGTTAAATCAGCCCCAGCATTTT.

This clonotype has just a few counts. The chain joins TRBV7-8 to TRBJ1-4; the match to TRBD1 covers 7 bases. J gave up 12 bases and V 5 bases, and 9 bases lay outside the gene matches. The length of the CDR3 is 13 residues. The germline V gene encodes CDR1 SGHVS and CDR2 FQNEAQ. The CDR3 DNA reads TGTGCCAGCAGCCTCACAGACAGGGTAGAACTGTTTTTT. It encodes CASSLTDRVELFF.

In its sample, this clonotype was seen many times. J is TRBJ2-3 and V is TRBV7-8; 10 bases align to TRBD1. CDR3 size: 15 residues. V was clipped by 3 bases and J by 5 bases; unmatched bases: 5. Germline V CDR1 and CDR2: SGHVS, FQNEAQ. The CDR3: CASSLAGTGEDTQYF. The CDR3, as DNA: TGTGCCAGCAGCTTGGCCGGGACAGGGGAAGATACGCAGTATTTT.

The V call is TRBV4-2, the J call TRBJ2-5; TRBD1 or TRBD2 may be the D gene (5 bases each). The length of the CDR3 is 16 residues. CDR1 LGHNA and CDR2 YNFKEQ come from the germline V gene. V was cut by 4 bases and J by 4 bases, with 19 bases left in between. The CDR3 is CASSRNGGPDVETQYF. The CDR3, as DNA: TGTGCCAGCAGCCGAAATGGGGGTCCGGACGTAGAGACCCAGTACTTC.

The chain has TRBV5-1 and TRBJ1-6; maybe TRBD1 (5 bases). This CDR3 region has 14 residues. CDR1 is SGHRS, CDR2 YFSETQ, per germline. V dropped 4 bases and J dropped 5 bases, with 10 bases sitting between them. The CDR3 loop reads CASSEDKNNSPLHF. The CDR3 DNA sequence: TGCGCCAGCAGCGAGGACAAGAATAATTCACCCCTCCACTTT.

This clonotype was counted only a few times. V gene TRBV7-8 combines with J gene TRBJ2-2; no definite D call. This CDR3 is built from 13 residues. Germline V gene data show CDR1 as SGHVS and CDR2 as FQNEAQ. V lost 1 base and J 7 bases, leaving 7 bases between the germline ends. CDR3: CASSLVGRGELFF. The DNA of the CDR3 is TGTGCCAGCAGCTTAGTAGGTCGCGGGGAGCTGTTTTTT. The entire variable domain, with the rest obtained from reference TRBV7-8 and TRBJ2-2, is as follows: GAGVSQSPRYKVAKRGQDVALRCDPISGHVSLFWYQQALGQGPEFLTYFQNEAQLDKSGLPSDRFFAERPEGSVSTLKIQRTQQEDSAVYLCASSLVGRGELFFGEGSRLTVL.

This sequence joins TRBV29-1 and TRBJ2-7; 8 bases are shared with TRBD1. This CDR3 contains 12 residues. The ends lost 6 bases at V and 6 bases at J; junction bases unmatched: 7. CDR1 SQVTM and CDR2 ANQGSEA come from the germline V gene. The CDR3 protein is CSVGSGGGEQYV. Written as DNA, the CDR3 is TGCAGCGTCGGTTCAGGGGGCGGCGAGCAGTACGTC.

In this sample, this clonotype turned up a few times. V usage is TRBV9 and J usage is TRBJ1-1; D remains ambiguous. Trimming took 0 bases from V and 4 from J, leaving 16 bases between them. The CDR3 runs 16 residues. Germline CDR1 SGDLS, CDR2 YYNGEE. The CDR3 spells CASSVDPSARGTEAFF. For the CDR3, the DNA is TGTGCCAGCAGCGTAGACCCATCCGCACGGGGCACTGAAGCTTTCTTT.